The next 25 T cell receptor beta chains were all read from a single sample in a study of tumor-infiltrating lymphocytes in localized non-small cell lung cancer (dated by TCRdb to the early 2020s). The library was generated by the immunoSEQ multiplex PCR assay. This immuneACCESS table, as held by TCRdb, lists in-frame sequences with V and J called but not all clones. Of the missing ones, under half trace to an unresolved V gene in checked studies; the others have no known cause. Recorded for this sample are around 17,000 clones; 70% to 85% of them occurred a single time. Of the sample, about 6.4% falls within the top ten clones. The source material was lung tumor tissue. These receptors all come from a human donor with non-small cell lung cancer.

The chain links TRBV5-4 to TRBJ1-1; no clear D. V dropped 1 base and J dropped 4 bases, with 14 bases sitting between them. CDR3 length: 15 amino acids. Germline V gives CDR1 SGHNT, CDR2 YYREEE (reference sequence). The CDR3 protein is CASSLIGGYATEAFF. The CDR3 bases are TGTGCCAGCAGCTTGATAGGTGGGTATGCCACTGAAGCTTTCTTT.

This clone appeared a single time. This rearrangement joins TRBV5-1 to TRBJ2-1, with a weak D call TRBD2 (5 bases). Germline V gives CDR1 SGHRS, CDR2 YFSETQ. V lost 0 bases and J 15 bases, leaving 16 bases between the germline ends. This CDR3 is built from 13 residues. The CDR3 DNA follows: TGCGCCAGCAGCTTGGCGGTAGCTAGCTTCGGGTTCTTC. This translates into CASSLAVASFGFF. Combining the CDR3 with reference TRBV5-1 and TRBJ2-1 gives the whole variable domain KAGVTQTPRYLIKTRGQQVTLSCSPISGHRSVSWYQQTPGQGLQFLFEYFSETQRNKGNFPGRFSGRQFSNSRSEMNVSTLELGDSALYLCASSLAVASFGFFGPGTRLTVL.

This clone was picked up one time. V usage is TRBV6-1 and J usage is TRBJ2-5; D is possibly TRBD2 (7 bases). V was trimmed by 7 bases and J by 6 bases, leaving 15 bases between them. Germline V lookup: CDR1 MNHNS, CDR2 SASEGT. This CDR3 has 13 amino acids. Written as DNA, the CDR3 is TGTGCCAGCACCCTTCGGGGGGCAAAGACCCAGTACTTC. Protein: CASTLRGAKTQYF.

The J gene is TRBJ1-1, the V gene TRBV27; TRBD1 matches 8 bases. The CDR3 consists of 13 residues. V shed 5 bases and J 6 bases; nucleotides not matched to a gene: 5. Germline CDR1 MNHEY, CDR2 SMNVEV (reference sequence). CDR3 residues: CASSLGQGSEAFF. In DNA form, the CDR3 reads TGTGCCAGCAGTCTCGGACAGGGCTCTGAAGCTTTCTTT.

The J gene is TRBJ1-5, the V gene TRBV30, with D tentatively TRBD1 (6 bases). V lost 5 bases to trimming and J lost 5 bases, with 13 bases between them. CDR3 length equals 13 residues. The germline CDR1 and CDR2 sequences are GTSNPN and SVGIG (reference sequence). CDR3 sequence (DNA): TGTGCCTGGTCCGGCAGGGGCGATCAGCCCCAGCATTTT. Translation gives CAWSGRGDQPQHF.

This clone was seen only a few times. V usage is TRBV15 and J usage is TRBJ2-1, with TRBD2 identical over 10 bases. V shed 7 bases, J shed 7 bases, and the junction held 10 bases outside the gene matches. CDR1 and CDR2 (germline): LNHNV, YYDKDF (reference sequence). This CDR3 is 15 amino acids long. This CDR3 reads CATNRLSGRANEQFF. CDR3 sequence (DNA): TGTGCCACCAACAGGCTAAGCGGGAGGGCAAATGAGCAGTTCTTC.

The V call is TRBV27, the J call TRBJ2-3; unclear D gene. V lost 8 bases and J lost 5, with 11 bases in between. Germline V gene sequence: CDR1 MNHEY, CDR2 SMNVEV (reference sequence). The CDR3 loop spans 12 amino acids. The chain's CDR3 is CASGTVQDTQYF. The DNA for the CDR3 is TGTGCCAGCGGAACCGTACAAGATACGCAGTATTTT.

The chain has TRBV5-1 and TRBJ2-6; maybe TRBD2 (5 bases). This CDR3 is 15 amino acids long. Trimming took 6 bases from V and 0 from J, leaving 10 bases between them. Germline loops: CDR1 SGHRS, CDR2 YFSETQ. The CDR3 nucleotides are TGCGCCAGCAACCCGGGGATCTCTGGGGCCAACGTCCTGACTTTC. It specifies CASNPGISGANVLTF.

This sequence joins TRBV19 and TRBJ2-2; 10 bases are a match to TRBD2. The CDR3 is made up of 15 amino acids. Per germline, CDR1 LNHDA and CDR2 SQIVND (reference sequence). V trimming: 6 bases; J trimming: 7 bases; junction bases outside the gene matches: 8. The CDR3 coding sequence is TGTGCCAGTAGGCTAGCGGGAGCCCCTGGCGGGGAGCTGTTTTTT. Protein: CASRLAGAPGGELFF. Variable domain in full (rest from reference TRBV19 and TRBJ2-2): DGGITQSPKYLFRKEGQNVTLSCEQNLNHDAMYWYRQDPGQGLRLIYYSQIVNDFQKGDIAEGYSVSREKKESFPLTVTSAQKNPTAFYLCASRLAGAPGGELFFGEGSRLTVL.

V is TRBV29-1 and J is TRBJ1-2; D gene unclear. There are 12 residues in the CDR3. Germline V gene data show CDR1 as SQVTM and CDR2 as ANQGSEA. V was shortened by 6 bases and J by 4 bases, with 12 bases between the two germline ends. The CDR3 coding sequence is TGCAGCGTGCTCAACTTAGGCTATGGCTACACCTTC. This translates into CSVLNLGYGYTF.

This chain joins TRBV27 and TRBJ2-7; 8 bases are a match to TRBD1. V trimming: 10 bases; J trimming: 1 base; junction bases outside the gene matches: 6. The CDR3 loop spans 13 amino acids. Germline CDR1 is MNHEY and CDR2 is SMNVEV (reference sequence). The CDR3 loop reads CATGQGASYEQYF. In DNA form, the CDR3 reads TGTGCCACCGGCCAGGGGGCGTCCTACGAGCAGTACTTC.

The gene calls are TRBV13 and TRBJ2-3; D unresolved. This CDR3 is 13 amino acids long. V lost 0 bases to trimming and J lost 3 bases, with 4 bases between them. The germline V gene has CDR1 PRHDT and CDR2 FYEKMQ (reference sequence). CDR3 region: CASSLGLTDTQYF. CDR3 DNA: TGTGCCAGCAGCTTAGGACTAACAGATACGCAGTATTTT.

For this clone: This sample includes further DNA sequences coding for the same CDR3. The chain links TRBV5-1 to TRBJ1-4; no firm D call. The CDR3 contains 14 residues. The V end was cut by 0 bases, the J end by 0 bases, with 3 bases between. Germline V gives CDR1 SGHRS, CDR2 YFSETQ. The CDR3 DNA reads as TGCGCCAGCAGCTTGGGGACAACTAATGAAAAACTGTTTTTT. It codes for CASSLGTTNEKLFF. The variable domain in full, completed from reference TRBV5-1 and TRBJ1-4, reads KAGVTQTPRYLIKTRGQQVTLSCSPISGHRSVSWYQQTPGQGLQFLFEYFSETQRNKGNFPGRFSGRQFSNSRSEMNVSTLELGDSALYLCASSLGTTNEKLFFGSGTQLSVL.

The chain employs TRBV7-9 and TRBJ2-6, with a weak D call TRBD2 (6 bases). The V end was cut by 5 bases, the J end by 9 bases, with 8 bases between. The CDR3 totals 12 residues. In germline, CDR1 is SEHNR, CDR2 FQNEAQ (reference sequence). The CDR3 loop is CASSRELNVLTF. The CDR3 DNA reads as TGTGCCAGCAGCCGGGAGCTCAACGTCCTGACTTTC.

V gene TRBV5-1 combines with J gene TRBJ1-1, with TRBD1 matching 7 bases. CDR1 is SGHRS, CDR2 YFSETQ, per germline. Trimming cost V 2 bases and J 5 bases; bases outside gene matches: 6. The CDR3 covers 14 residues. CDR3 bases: TGCGCCAGCAGCTTCTTCGACAGGGATACTGAAGCTTTCTTT. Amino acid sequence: CASSFFDRDTEAFF.

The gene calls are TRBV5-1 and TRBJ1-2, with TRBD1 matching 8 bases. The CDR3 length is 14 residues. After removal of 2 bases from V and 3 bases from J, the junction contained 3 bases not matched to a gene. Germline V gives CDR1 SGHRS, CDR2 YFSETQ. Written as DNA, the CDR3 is TGCGCCAGCAGCTTCCGGGACAGGCACTATGGCTACACCTTC. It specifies CASSFRDRHYGYTF.

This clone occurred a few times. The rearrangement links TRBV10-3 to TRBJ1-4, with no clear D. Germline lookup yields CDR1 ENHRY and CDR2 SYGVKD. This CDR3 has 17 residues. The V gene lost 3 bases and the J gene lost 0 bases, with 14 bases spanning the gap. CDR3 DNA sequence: TGTGCCATCAGTGAATCCTCGAGTCCTTCAACTAATGAAAAACTGTTTTTT. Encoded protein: CAISESSSPSTNEKLFF.

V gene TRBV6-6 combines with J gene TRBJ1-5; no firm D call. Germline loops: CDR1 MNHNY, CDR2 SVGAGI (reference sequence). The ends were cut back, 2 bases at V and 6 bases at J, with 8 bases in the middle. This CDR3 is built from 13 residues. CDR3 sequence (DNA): TGTGCCAGCAGTTACATGGGGTCTCAGCCCCAGCATTTT. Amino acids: CASSYMGSQPQHF.

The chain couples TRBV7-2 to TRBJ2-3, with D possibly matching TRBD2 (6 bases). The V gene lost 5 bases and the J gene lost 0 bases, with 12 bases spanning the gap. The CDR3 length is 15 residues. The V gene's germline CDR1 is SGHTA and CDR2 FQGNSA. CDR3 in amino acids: CASSVPGTSTDTQYF. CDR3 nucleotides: TGTGCCAGCAGCGTACCCGGGACTAGCACAGATACGCAGTATTTT. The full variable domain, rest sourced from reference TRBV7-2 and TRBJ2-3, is GAGVSQSPSNKVTEKGKDVELRCDPISGHTALYWYRQSLGQGLEFLIYFQGNSAPDKSGLPSDRFSAERTGGSVSTLTIQRTQQEDSAVYLCASSVPGTSTDTQYFGPGTRLTVL.

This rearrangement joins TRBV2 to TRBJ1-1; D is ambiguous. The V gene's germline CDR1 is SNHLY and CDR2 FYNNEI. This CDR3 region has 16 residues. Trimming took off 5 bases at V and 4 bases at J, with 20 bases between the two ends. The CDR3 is CASSQTVDVWSTEAFF. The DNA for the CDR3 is TGTGCCAGCAGTCAAACAGTGGACGTATGGAGCACTGAAGCTTTCTTT. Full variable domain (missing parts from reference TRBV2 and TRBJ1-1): EPEVTQTPSHQVTQMGQEVILRCVPISNHLYFYWYRQILGQKVEFLVSFYNNEISEKSEIFDDQFSVERPDGSNFTLKIRSTKLEDSAMYFCASSQTVDVWSTEAFFGQGTRLTVV.

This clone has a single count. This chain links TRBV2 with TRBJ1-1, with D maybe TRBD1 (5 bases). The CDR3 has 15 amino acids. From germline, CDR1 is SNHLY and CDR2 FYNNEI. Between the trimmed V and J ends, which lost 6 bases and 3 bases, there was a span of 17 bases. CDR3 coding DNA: TGTGCCAGCAGCGCCAGTCGTGGGGGGGACACTGAAGCTTTCTTT. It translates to CASSASRGGDTEAFF.

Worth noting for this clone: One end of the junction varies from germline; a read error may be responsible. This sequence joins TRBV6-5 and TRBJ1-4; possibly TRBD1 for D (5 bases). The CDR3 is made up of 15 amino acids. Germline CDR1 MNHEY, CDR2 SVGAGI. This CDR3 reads CASSYSGRTNEKLFF. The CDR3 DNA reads TGTGCCAGCAGCTACTCAGGGCGCACTAATGAAAAACTGTTTTTT.

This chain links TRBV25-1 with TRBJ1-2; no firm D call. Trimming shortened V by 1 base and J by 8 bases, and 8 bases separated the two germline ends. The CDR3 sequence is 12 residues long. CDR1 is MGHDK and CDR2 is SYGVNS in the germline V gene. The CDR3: CASSECGKGYTF. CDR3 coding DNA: TGTGCCAGCAGTGAATGTGGAAAGGGCTACACCTTC.

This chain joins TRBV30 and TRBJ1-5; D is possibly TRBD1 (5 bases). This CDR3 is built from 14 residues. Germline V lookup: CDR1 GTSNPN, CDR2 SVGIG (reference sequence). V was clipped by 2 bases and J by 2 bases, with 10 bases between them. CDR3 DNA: TGTGCCTGGAGTCGAAGGGACGGCAATCAGCCCCAGCATTTT. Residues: CAWSRRDGNQPQHF.

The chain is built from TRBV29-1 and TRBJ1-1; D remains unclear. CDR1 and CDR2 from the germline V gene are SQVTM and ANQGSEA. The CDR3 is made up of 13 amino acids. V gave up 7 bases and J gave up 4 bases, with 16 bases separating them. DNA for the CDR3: TGCAGCGGCAACCCTAACGGAGGCACTGAAGCTTTCTTT. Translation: CSGNPNGGTEAFF.